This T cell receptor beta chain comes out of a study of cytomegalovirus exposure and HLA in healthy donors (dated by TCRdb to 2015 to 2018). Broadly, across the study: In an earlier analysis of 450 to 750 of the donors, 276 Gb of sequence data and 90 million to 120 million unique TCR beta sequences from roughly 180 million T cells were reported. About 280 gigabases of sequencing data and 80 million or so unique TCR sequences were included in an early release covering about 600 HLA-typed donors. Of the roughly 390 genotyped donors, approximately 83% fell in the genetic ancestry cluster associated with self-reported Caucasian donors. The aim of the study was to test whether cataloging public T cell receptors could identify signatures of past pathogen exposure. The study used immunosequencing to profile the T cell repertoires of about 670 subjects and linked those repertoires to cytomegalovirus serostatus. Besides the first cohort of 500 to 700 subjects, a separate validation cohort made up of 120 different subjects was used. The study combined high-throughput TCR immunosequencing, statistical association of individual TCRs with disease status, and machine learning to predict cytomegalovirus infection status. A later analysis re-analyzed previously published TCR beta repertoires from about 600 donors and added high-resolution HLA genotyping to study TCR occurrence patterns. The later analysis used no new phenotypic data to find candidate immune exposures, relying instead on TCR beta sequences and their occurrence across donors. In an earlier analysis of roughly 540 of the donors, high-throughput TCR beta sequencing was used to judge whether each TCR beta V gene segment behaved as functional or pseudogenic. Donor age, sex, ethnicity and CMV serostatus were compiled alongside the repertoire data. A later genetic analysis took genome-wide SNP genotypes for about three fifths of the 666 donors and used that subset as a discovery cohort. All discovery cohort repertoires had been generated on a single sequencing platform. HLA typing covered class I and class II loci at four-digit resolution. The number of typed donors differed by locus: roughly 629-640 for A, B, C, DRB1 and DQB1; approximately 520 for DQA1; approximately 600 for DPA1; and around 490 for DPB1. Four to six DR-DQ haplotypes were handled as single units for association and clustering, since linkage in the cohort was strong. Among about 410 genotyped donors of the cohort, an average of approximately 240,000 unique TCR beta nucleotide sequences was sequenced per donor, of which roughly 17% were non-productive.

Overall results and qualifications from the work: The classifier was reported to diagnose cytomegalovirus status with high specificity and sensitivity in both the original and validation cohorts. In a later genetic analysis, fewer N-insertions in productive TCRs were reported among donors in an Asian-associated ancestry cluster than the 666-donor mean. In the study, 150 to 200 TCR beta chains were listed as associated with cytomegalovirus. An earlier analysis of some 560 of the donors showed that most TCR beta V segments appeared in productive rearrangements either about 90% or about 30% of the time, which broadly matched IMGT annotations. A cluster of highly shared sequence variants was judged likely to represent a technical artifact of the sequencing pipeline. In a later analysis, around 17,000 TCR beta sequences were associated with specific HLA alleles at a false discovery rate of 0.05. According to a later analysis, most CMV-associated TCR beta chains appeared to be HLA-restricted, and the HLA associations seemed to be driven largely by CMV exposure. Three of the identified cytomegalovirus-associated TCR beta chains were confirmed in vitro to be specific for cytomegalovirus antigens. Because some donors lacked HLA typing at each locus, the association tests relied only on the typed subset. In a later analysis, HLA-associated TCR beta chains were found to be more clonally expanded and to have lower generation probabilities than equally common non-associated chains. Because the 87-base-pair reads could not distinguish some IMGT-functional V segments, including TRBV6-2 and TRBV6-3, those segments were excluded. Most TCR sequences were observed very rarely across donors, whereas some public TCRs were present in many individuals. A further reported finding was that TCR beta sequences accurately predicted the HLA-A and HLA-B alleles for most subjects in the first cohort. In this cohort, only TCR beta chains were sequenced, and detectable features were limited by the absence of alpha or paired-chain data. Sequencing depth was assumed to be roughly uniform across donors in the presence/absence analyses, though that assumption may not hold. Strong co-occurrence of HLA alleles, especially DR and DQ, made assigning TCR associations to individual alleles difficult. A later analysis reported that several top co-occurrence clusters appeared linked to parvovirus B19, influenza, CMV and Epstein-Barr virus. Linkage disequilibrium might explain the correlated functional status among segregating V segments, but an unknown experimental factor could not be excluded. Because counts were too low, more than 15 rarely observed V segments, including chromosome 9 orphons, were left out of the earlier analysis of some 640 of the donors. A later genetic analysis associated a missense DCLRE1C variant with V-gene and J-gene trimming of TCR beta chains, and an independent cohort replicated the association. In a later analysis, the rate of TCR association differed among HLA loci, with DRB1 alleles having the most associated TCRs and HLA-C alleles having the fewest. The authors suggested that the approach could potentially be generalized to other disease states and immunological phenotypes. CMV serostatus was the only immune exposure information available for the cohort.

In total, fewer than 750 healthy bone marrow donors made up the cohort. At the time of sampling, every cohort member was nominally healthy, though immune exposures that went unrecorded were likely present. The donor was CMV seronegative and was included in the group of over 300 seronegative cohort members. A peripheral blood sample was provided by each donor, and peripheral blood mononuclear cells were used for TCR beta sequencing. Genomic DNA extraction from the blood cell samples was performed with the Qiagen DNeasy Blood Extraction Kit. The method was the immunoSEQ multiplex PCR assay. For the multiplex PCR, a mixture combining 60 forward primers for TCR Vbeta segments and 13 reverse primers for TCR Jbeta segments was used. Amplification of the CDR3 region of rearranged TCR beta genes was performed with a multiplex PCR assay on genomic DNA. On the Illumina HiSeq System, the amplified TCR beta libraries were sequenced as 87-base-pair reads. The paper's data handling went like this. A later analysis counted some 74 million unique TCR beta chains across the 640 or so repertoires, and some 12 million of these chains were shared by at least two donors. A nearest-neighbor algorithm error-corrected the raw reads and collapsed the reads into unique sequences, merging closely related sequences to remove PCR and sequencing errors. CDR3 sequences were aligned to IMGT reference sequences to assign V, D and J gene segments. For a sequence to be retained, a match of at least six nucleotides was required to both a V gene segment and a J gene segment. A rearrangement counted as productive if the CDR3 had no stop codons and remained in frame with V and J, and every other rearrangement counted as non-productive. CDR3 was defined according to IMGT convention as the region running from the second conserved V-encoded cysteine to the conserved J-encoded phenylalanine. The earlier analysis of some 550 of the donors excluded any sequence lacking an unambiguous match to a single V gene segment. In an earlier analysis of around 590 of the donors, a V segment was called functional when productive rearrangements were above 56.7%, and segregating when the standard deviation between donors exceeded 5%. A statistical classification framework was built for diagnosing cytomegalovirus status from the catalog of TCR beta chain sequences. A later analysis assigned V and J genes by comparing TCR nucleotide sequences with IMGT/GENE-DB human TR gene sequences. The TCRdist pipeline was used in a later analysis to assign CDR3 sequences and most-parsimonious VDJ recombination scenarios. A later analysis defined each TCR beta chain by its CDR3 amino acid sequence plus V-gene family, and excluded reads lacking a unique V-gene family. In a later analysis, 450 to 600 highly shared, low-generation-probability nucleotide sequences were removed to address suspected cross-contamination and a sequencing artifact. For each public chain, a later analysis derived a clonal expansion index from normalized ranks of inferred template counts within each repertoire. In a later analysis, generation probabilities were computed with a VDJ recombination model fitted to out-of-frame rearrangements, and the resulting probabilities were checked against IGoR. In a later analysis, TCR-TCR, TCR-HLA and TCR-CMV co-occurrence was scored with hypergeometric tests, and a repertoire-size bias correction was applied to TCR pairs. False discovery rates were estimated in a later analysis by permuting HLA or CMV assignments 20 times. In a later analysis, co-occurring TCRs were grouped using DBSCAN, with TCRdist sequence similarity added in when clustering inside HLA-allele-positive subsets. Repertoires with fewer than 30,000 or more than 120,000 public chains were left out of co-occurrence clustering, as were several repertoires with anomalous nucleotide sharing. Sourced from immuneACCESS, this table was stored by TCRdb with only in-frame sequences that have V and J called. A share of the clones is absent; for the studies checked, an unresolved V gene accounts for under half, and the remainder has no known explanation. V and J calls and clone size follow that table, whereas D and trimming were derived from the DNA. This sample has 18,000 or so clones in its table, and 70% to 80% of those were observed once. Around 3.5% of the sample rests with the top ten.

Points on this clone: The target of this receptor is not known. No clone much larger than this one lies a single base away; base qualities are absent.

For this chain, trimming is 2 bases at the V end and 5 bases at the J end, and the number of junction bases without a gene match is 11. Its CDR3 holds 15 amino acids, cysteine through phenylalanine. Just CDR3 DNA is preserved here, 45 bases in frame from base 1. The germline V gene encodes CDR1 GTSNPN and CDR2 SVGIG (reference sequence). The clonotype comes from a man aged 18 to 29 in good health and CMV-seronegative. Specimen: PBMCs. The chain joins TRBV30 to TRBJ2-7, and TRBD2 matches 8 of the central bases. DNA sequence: TGTGCCTGGAGTCTGGGGATAGCGGGATCCCACGAGCAGTACTTC. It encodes CAWSLGIAGSHEQYF.